This T cell receptor (beta chain) was found in a study of shared clonotypes between healthy human individuals. Study findings and constraints: Shared clonotypes across all four donors exceeded non-shared ones in generation probability. Sequencing depth was predicted to influence how clonotypes are shared among donors. Memory subsets generally showed lower estimated richness than naive subsets.

Deep-level running was used for the assay. TCRdb's copy holds only in-frame clones and misses some; the assay was immunoSEQ multiplex PCR. Here the sample spans 2,500,000 or so clones, under 95% being singletons. In regard to this clone: Its matching antigen is unknown.

Germline values: CDR1 SGDLS, CDR2 YYNGEE. V lost 0 bases, J lost 5 bases, and 14 bases lay in between. The length of the CDR3 is 16 residues. This chain connects TRBV9 to TRBJ1-4; D call uncertain. The TCR originated in a man aged 18 to 30 in good health. Some clones in this sample may be carry-over from other donors' samples. Sequencing was done on a sample of naive CD4+ T cells from PBMCs. This sample's subset: CD45RA+ positively selected. DNA for the CDR3: TGTGCCAGCAGCGTAGACTCCGGGGTCGGCAATGAAAAACTGTTTTTT. The encoded protein is CASSVDSGVGNEKLFF.